One and the same sample provided the 5 T cell receptor beta chains below, sequenced in a study of technical replicates of blood from a handful of donors (dated by TCRdb to about 2017). The library was built by means of the immunoSEQ multiplex PCR assay. The source is immuneACCESS, and TCRdb retained only in-frame sequences with V and J called. Part of the clones is not carried over; for the studies checked, unresolved V genes explain less than half of this, and the remainder is unexplained. For this sample there are 60,000 to 75,000 clones; around nine tenths appear just once. Under 6.5% of the sample goes to the ten largest clones. Sequencing was done on a sample of PBMCs. The receptors were gathered from a human donor in good health. Some clones in this sample may be carry-over from other donors' samples.

V gene TRBV27 combines with J gene TRBJ2-1; 12 bases map to TRBD2. The CDR3 runs 20 residues. Germline trimming cut 3 bases from V and 0 bases from J; bases unmatched to any gene: 12. Germline V gene lookup returns CDR1 MNHEY and CDR2 SMNVEV (reference sequence). The DNA of the CDR3 is TGTGCCAGCAGTTTCTGGACTAGCGGGGCCCCGGGGAGCTCCTACAATGAGCAGTTCTTC. Protein sequence: CASSFWTSGAPGSSYNEQFF.

V and J are TRBV6-9 and TRBJ1-2, with D uncertain. The CDR3 length is 15 residues. V lost 2 bases to trimming and J lost 3 bases, with 13 bases between them. Per the germline V gene, CDR1 is MNHGY and CDR2 is SVAAGI. The chain's CDR3 is CASSYTPPGYYGYTF. Written as DNA, the CDR3 is TGTGCCAGCAGTTATACCCCACCGGGGTACTATGGCTACACCTTC.

This clone was found once. The J gene is TRBJ1-2, the V gene TRBV7-9; TRBD1 might be the D (5 bases). Germline CDR1 SEHNR, CDR2 FQNEAQ (reference sequence). V was pared by 1 base and J by 0 bases, with 12 bases between. CDR3 length equals 16 residues. For the CDR3, the DNA is TGTGCCAGCAGCTTAGGGGGCCGAGACCCTAACTATGGCTACACCTTC. Protein product: CASSLGGRDPNYGYTF.

This chain uses TRBV2 with TRBJ2-5; TRBD2 agrees at 16 bases. The germline V gene encodes CDR1 SNHLY and CDR2 FYNNEI. This CDR3 contains 14 residues. Trimming took 11 bases from V and 5 from J; bases not matched to a gene: 5. CDR3 sequence (DNA): TGTGCCCACGGGACTAGCGGGGGGGCGGAGACCCAGTACTTC. It encodes CAHGTSGGAETQYF.

The chain carries TRBV20-1 and TRBJ2-1; tentative D call: TRBD1 (6 bases). Trimming removed 6 bases at V and 10 bases at J, with 10 bases between. The CDR3 has 10 amino acids. Germline values: CDR1 DFQATT, CDR2 SNEGSKA (reference sequence). CDR3 region: CSARQDEQFF. The CDR3 nucleotides read TGCAGTGCGCGACAGGACGAGCAGTTCTTC.